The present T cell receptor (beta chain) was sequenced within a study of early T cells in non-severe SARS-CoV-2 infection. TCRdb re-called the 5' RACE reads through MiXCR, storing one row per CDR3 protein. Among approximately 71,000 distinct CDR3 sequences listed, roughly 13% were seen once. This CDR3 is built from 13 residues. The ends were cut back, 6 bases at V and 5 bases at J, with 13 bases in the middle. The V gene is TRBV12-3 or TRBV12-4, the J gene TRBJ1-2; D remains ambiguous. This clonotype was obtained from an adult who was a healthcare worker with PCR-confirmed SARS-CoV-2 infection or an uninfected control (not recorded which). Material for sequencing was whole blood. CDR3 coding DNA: TGTGCCAGCAGCTCCGGGAAGTTGTATGGCTACACCTTC. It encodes CASSSGKLYGYTF.